The clone carrying this TCR beta chain was counted a few times. This sample stems from a study of human T cells and chemical hapten exposure. Study-level background: Once 0.01% DPC had been applied to the upper back by patch test, readings were taken at 6 days. Minor volume differences among pooled libraries chiefly drove per-sample TCR yield variation.

The length of the CDR3 is 13 residues. The germline gives CDR1 SGHDN, CDR2 FVKESK. V lost 3 bases, J lost 0 bases, and 5 bases lay in between. Time point meaning: patch test 2, 6 weeks after DPC sensitization. Indicated treatment: therapeutic diphenylcyclopropenone sensitization with weekly scalp DPC. Whole blood that had not been fractionated was the source of extracted total RNA. Ahead of applying each patch test, blood was sampled. Donors, patients with alopecia ranging from 18 to 70 years old and judged suitable for DPC, provided samples. TCRdb recomputed calls from the RACE reads with MiXCR, one row per CDR3 protein. The data hold 35,000 to 55,000 distinct CDR3 sequences, with roughly 9% observed a single time.

The origin of this receptor is a woman aged 25-40 years with alopecia areata. Some clones in this sample may be carry-over from other donors' samples. The V call is TRBV14, the J call TRBJ1-1; D is uncertain. Sample: whole blood, taken in connection with sensitization to the hapten diphenylcyclopropenone (DPC). The CDR3 is CASSQAMNTEAFF. In DNA form, the CDR3 reads TGTGCCAGCAGCCAGGCGATGAACACTGAAGCTTTCTTT. The variable domain in full, with the rest retrieved from reference TRBV14 and TRBJ1-1, is EAGVTQFPSHSVIEKGQTVTLRCDPISGHDNLYWYRRVMGKEIKFLLHFVKESKQDESGMPNNRFLAERTGGTYSTLKVQPAELEDSGVYFCASSQAMNTEAFFGQGTRLTVV.